The entry that follows covers one TCR beta chain sequence. This record comes from a study of blood T cell repertoires in COVID-19. Study context: Acute and convalescent COVID-19 samples came from the United States, Italy and Spain.

The CDR3 is made up of 12 amino acids. CDR1 is SGHRS and CDR2 is YFSETQ in the germline V gene. Trimming pared 4 bases from V and 7 bases from J, leaving 9 bases between. Method: immunoSEQ multiplex PCR; TCRdb's copy keeps in-frame clones and lacks some. This repertoire shows roughly 230,000 clones, roughly 84% found once; its top ten account for roughly 3.6%. Individuals aged about 18 to 89 years were recruited from about two dozen US areas. Self-reported history from a screening survey and questionnaire set each donor's cohort. The study counted Cohort 3 donors as recovered given two negative PCRs, clearance, or symptom resolution.

The specimen sequenced was PBMCs or T cells enriched from blood (not recorded which). This TCR came from a man between 50 and 59 years old who had recovered from COVID-19. V gene TRBV5-1 combines with J gene TRBJ2-1; D is perhaps TRBD1 (6 bases). CDR3 nucleotide sequence: TGCGCCAGCAGCGCGGACAGTAATGAGCAGTTCTTC. Its protein is CASSADSNEQFF. Based on the CDR3 plus reference TRBV5-1 and TRBJ2-1, the full variable domain is KAGVTQTPRYLIKTRGQQVTLSCSPISGHRSVSWYQQTPGQGLQFLFEYFSETQRNKGNFPGRFSGRQFSNSRSEMNVSTLELGDSALYLCASSADSNEQFFGPGTRLTVL.